This TCR beta chain is drawn from a study of T cell changes during pregnancy in multiple sclerosis. Per germline, CDR1 MGHRA and CDR2 YSYEKL. V was clipped by 3 bases and J by 1 base; unmatched bases: 10. The CDR3 sequence is 17 residues long. Libraries were prepared by immunoSEQ multiplex PCR; TCRdb keeps only in-frame clonotypes and omits some of them. The table lists about 38,000 clones, 92% of them singletons. The chain employs TRBV4-1 and TRBJ2-7; TRBD2 agrees at 9 bases. This material consisted of CD8+ T cells from peripheral blood mononuclear cells, taken in the third trimester of pregnancy. The receptor was derived from a female donor with multiple sclerosis, enrolled in a pregnancy study. CDR3 in amino acids: CASSQPDGREGSYEQYF. The CDR3 DNA follows: TGCGCCAGCAGCCAGCCCGATGGGCGGGAGGGTTCCTACGAGCAGTACTTC.